The 16 T cell receptor beta chains presented below share a single source sample, sequenced in a study of blood T cells in healthy people across ages. A second PCR, run for 7 to 11 cycles, used a sample-barcoded 5' primer plus a J-beta primer mix. TCRdb called the 5' RACE reads again in MiXCR, with one record for every CDR3 protein. The sample contains nearly 800,000 distinct CDR3 sequences, more than 50% of which appear only once. Sequenced input: blood. These receptors were taken from a man aged 40-49 years in good health.

The CDR3 protein is CASSQSEDRYEQFF. The CDR3 DNA sequence: TGCGCCAGCAGCCAATCGGAGGATAGGTATGAGCAGTTCTTC. This rearrangement joins TRBV5-1 to TRBJ2-1, with D possibly being TRBD2 (5 bases). CDR1 is SGHRS, CDR2 YFSETQ, per germline. V was trimmed by 4 bases and J by 8 bases, leaving 16 bases between them. The CDR3 is 14 residues long.

This chain uses TRBV20-1 with TRBJ2-1; 7 positions match TRBD2. The CDR3 spans 16 residues. Looked up from germline, CDR1 is DFQATT and CDR2 is SNEGSKA (reference sequence). Trimming cost V 3 bases and J 7 bases; bases outside gene matches: 15. The CDR3 region is CSARKTAAGRGNEQFF. CDR3 DNA sequence: TGCAGTGCTAGGAAGACTGCAGCGGGGAGAGGGAATGAGCAGTTCTTC.

This sequence joins TRBV29-1 and TRBJ2-6; no clear D gene. The CDR3 loop spans 14 amino acids. Germline V CDR1 and CDR2: SQVTM, ANQGSEA. V was shortened by 4 bases and J by 0 bases, with 7 bases between the two germline ends. The CDR3 region has the DNA TGCAGCGTTGGCGACAACTCTGGGGCCAACGTCCTGACTTTC. It encodes CSVGDNSGANVLTF.

V usage is TRBV12-3 or TRBV12-4 and J usage is TRBJ2-3, with a tentative D call TRBD2 (6 bases). The V end was cut by 6 bases, the J end by 4 bases, with 14 bases between. This CDR3 is 14 amino acids long. CDR3 coding DNA: TGTGCCAGCAGCCGATCCCGGGGGTCAGATACGCAGTATTTT. It translates to CASSRSRGSDTQYF.

The genes are TRBV28 and TRBJ2-1, with 10 bases fitting TRBD2. This CDR3 is 14 amino acids long. The V gene end was trimmed by 6 bases and the J gene end by 4 bases; junction bases not matched to a gene: 3. Germline loops: CDR1 MDHEN, CDR2 SYDVKM. In nucleotides, the CDR3 is TGTGCCAGCAGGGGGACTAGCGCTTACAATGAGCAGTTCTTC. Translation: CASRGTSAYNEQFF.

The rearrangement joins TRBV5-1 to TRBJ2-1; perhaps TRBD2 as D (5 bases). The germline CDR1 and CDR2 sequences are SGHRS and YFSETQ. V shed 0 bases and J shed 0 bases, with 13 bases lying between them. This CDR3 contains 17 residues. CDR3 loop: CASSLGLLGSSYNEQFF. Here the CDR3 DNA reads TGCGCCAGCAGCTTGGGTCTCCTAGGGAGCTCCTACAATGAGCAGTTCTTC.

V and J are TRBV29-1 and TRBJ2-7; D call uncertain. The CDR3 contains 12 residues. With 1 base removed from V and 4 bases from J, the gap between germline ends came to 8 bases. CDR1 SQVTM and CDR2 ANQGSEA come from the germline V gene. The CDR3 DNA is TGCAGCGTTGAAGTCCCTCCATACGAGCAGTACTTC. It encodes CSVEVPPYEQYF.

Written as DNA, the CDR3 is TGTGCCAGTAGTATAGATTTGAGTTCGGGACTCCATGGGGAGCAGTACTTC. It translates to CASSIDLSSGLHGEQYF. The chain couples TRBV19 to TRBJ2-7, with D maybe TRBD2 (6 bases). The CDR3 extends over 17 amino acids. From germline, CDR1 is LNHDA and CDR2 SQIVND (reference sequence). The V end was cut by 0 bases, the J end by 7 bases, with 22 bases between.

About this clonotype itself: An end of the junction differs from the germline gene, which may be a read error. The J gene is TRBJ2-5, the V gene TRBV20-1; a weak D match, TRBD1 (6 bases). Germline loops: CDR1 DFQATT, CDR2 SNEGSKA (reference sequence). CDR3 length equals 14 residues. This CDR3 is CSDRETQGIETQYF. For the CDR3, the DNA is TGCAGTGATAGAGAAACACAGGGCATAGAGACCCAGTACTTC.

This chain links TRBV4-1 with TRBJ2-4; 8 bases agree with TRBD1. The CDR3 is made up of 19 amino acids. Germline CDR1 is MGHRA and CDR2 is YSYEKL. V dropped 4 bases and J dropped 2; count of bases not matched to a gene: 16. CDR3 bases: TGCGCCAGCAGCCCTCTCCTCATTCGGACAGGGCAATCCAAAAACATTCAGTACTTC. Its translation is CASSPLLIRTGQSKNIQYF.

This chain uses TRBV5-1 with TRBJ2-4; TRBD1 agrees at 8 bases. Near its end, the DNA agrees better with TRBJ2-5, so the J call may be wrong. The CDR3 is made up of 14 amino acids. Germline assignment: CDR1 SGHRS and CDR2 YFSETQ. The CDR3 DNA follows: TGCGCCAGCAGCCCACAGGGGGACCGCGAGACCCAGTACTTC. This codes for CASSPQGDRETQYF.

The genes are TRBV7-2 and TRBJ2-1; 8 positions match TRBD1. The CDR3 covers 17 residues. Germline V gene lookup returns CDR1 SGHTA and CDR2 FQGNSA. The V segment lost 5 bases and the J segment 4 bases; nucleotides outside the gene matches: 13. CDR3: CASSLGGGTGLYNEQFF. DNA for the CDR3: TGTGCCAGCAGCCTAGGTGGGGGGACAGGCTTATACAATGAGCAGTTCTTC.

This chain connects TRBV6-2 or TRBV6-3 to TRBJ2-7; a possible D gene is TRBD2 (6 bases). This CDR3 is 23 amino acids long. Trimming stripped 4 bases from V and 1 base from J, with 38 bases between. Germline V gene lookup returns CDR1 MNHEY and CDR2 SVGEGT. CDR3 in amino acids: CASSSALSVSWGDEYGGSYEQYF. The CDR3 DNA reads as TGTGCCAGCAGTTCCGCCCTATCGGTTTCATGGGGGGACGAGTACGGTGGGTCCTACGAGCAGTACTTC.

The rearrangement links TRBV20-1 to TRBJ1-1; TRBD1 is a possible D gene (5 bases). Germline CDR1 and CDR2: DFQATT and SNEGSKA (reference sequence). V gave up 5 bases and J gave up 10 bases, with 17 bases separating them. The CDR3 is made up of 12 amino acids. The chain's CDR3 is CSAAREGRGAFF. CDR3 DNA: TGCAGTGCTGCCCGGGAGGGACGAGGAGCTTTCTTT.

Here the CDR3 reads CASSLIGGESYEQYF. CDR3 DNA: TGTGCCAGCAGTTTGATAGGGGGGGAATCCTACGAGCAGTACTTC. The chain is built from TRBV27 and TRBJ2-7, with TRBD2 as a possible D gene (7 bases). Trimming removed 3 bases at V and 1 base at J, with 13 bases between. The germline V gene encodes CDR1 MNHEY and CDR2 SMNVEV (reference sequence). This CDR3 region has 15 residues.

This chain links TRBV5-8 with TRBJ2-5; no clear D gene. The CDR3 spans 14 residues. Between the trimmed V and J ends, which lost 4 bases and 1 base, there was a span of 11 bases. The germline CDR1 and CDR2 sequences are SGHTS and YDEGEE. In nucleotides, the CDR3 is TGTGCCAGCAGCGATCGTGCTCGCCAAGAGACCCAGTACTTC. Translating it yields CASSDRARQETQYF.